Shown below are 32 T cell receptor delta chains from a single sample sequenced in a study of fetal and pediatric gammadelta thymocytes (dated by TCRdb to about 2022). The listed sequencing device is Illumina MiSeq. Clones were re-identified by TCRdb from the public reads with CATT, and rows with the same DNA were merged. Recorded for this sample are 1,500 to 2,000 delta-chain clones; 13% to 15% of them occurred a single time. 5.5% to 8% of the sample is held by the ten biggest clonotypes. Sequencing used Vgamma9Vdelta2 gamma-delta T cells from the thymus. What the cell subset or site label conveys for this sample: sorted CD3+gammadeltaTCR+Vgamma9+Vdelta2+ thymocytes. The receptors derive from a child who underwent cardiac surgery and was recorded as healthy.

This clone is categorized as medium-sized (0.01 to 0.1%). V is TRDV2 and J is TRDJ1, with 12 positions matching TRDD3. The ends lost 0 bases at V and 8 bases at J; junction bases unmatched: 12. This CDR3 spans 17 amino acids. Germline lookup yields CDR1 GEAIGNYY and CDR2 EKD. The CDR3 DNA reads TGTGCCTGTGACACCGGATACTGGGGGATACATGACACGAAACTCATCTTT. Encoded protein: CACDTGYWGIHDTKLIF.

By share, this clone counts as medium-sized. This chain joins TRDV2 and TRDJ1; 11 positions match TRDD3. This CDR3 is built from 17 residues. V was clipped by 0 bases and J by 3 bases; unmatched bases: 8. CDR1 GEAIGNYY and CDR2 EKD come from the germline V gene. CDR3 amino acids: CACDTSGGYRGPDKLIF. CDR3 DNA sequence: TGTGCCTGTGACACCTCTGGGGGATACCGGGGTCCCGATAAACTCATCTTT.

In this sample, this clone turned up once. It is likely a read error: a sequence one base away is far more abundant. The rearrangement links TRDV2 to TRDJ1; 7 bases fit TRDD3. TCRdb supplies no J gene; here it was assigned by aligning the nucleotide sequence to germline. This CDR3 region has 14 residues. Germline V gene sequence: CDR1 GEAIGNYY, CDR2 EKD. The CDR3 here is CACDTVGRLGELIF. The CDR3, as DNA: TGTGCCTGCGACACGGTAGGAAGGCTGGGGGAACTCATCTTT.

By proportion, this clone is medium-sized. The chain combines TRDV2 with TRDJ1; 9 nucleotides line up with TRDD3. The length of the CDR3 is 17 residues. The germline CDR1 and CDR2 sequences are GEAIGNYY and EKD. With 1 base clipped from V and 3 bases from J, the junction kept 11 bases outside the gene matches. CDR3 in amino acids: CACDTKEAGGSADKLIF. Written as DNA, the CDR3 is TGTGCCTGTGACACAAAAGAGGCTGGGGGATCGGCCGATAAACTCATCTTT.

By share, this clone counts as medium-sized (0.01 to 0.1%). The gene calls are TRDV2 and TRDJ1; 9 nucleotides line up with TRDD3. The CDR3 has 17 amino acids. Trimming removed 0 bases from V and 0 bases from J; junction bases left unmatched: 7. Germline V gene data show CDR1 as GEAIGNYY and CDR2 as EKD. This CDR3 reads CACDTRTGGEYTDKLIF. In DNA, the CDR3 is TGTGCCTGTGACACCCGTACTGGGGGAGAGTACACCGATAAACTCATCTTT.

This clone is labeled as medium-sized (0.01 to 0.1%). This chain links TRDV2 with TRDJ1; D may be TRDD3 (6 bases). V was trimmed by 0 bases and J by 3 bases, leaving 10 bases between them. The CDR3 is made up of 14 amino acids. The V gene's germline CDR1 is GEAIGNYY and CDR2 EKD. CDR3 loop: CACDTRTGSDKLIF. The CDR3 region has the DNA TGTGCCTGTGACACCCGAACTGGGTCCGATAAACTCATCTTT.

The chain is built from TRDV2 and TRDJ1; tentatively, D is TRDD3 (6 bases). V was pared by 0 bases and J by 0 bases, with 16 bases between. The germline CDR1 and CDR2 sequences are GEAIGNYY and EKD. CDR3 length equals 17 residues. CDR3 in DNA: TGTGCCTGTGACACCGTGGGGGCCCCCTTGTACACCGATAAACTCATCTTT. It codes for CACDTVGAPLYTDKLIF.

On this clone itself: A much larger clone differs by one base, so this may be a read error. J is TRDJ1 and V is TRDV2; 13 bases match TRDD3. The J gene, absent from TCRdb, was called here by matching the DNA to germline. The CDR3 runs 24 residues. The V segment lost 0 bases and the J segment 2 bases; nucleotides outside the gene matches: 26. Germline CDR1 and CDR2: GEAIGNYY and EKD. CDR3 loop: CACDTGPLLLGDTSFDGATDKLIF. The CDR3 bases are TGTGCCTGTGACACCGGCCCACTGCTACTGGGGGATACGTCCTTCGATGGTGCGACCGATAAACTCATCTTT.

This clone is labeled medium-sized. Other DNA variants within this sample encode the same CDR3. The rearrangement uses TRDV2 and TRDJ1, with no clear D. As TCRdb names no J gene, one was assigned here on the basis of a DNA match to germline. The V end was cut by 3 bases, the J end by 0 bases, with 19 bases between. There are 17 residues in the CDR3. CDR1 is GEAIGNYY, CDR2 EKD, per germline. CDR3: CACDLLTRELYTDKLIF. The CDR3 DNA reads as TGTGCCTGTGACCTTCTTACCAGGGAGCTTTACACCGATAAACTCATCTTT.

The genes are TRDV2 and TRDJ3, with 7 bases identical to TRDD3. Here the J gene was assigned by germline matching of the DNA, as TCRdb has none. Looked up from germline, CDR1 is GEAIGNYY and CDR2 is EKD. This CDR3 region has 19 residues. With 3 bases clipped from V and 0 bases from J, the junction kept 10 bases outside the gene matches. Here the CDR3 reads CACDVYWGPSSWDTRQMFF. The CDR3 DNA is TGTGCCTGTGACGTTTACTGGGGCCCTAGCTCCTGGGACACCCGACAGATGTTTTTC.

Regarding this clone: It may be a read error: a sequence one base away is much more abundant. The rearrangement joins TRDV2 to TRDJ1, with 9 bases that match TRDD3. Because TCRdb records no J gene, it was assigned here through a match of the DNA to germline. This CDR3 has 21 residues. Germline-derived CDR1 and CDR2 are GEAIGNYY and EKD. With 4 bases clipped from V and 3 bases from J, the junction kept 26 bases outside the gene matches. CDR3 in amino acids: CACDSRTGGHMMRSASDKLIF. As DNA, the CDR3 is TGTGCCTGTGATTCCCGTACTGGGGGACACATGATGCGTAGCGCGTCCGATAAACTCATCTTT.

In its sample, this clone is medium-sized (0.01 to 0.1%). The V call is TRDV2, the J call TRDJ1, with a weak D call TRDD3 (6 bases). Germline V CDR1 and CDR2: GEAIGNYY, EKD. V was clipped by 0 bases and J by 2 bases, with 21 bases between them. This CDR3 comprises 18 residues. CDR3 DNA: TGTGCCTGTGACACCAAGGTGGCGTTCGGGGGACCAACCGATAAACTCATCTTT. Translating gives CACDTKVAFGGPTDKLIF.

Regarding this clone: A far larger clone is one base from this, pointing to a likely read error. The genes are TRDV1 and TRDJ3, with TRDD3 matching over 13 bases. The J gene was not available in TCRdb and was assigned here by matching the DNA to germline segments. V lost 4 bases to trimming and J lost 2 bases; unmatched junction nucleotides: 14. Germline CDR1 is TSWWSYY and CDR2 is QGS. There are 22 residues in the CDR3. CDR3 sequence reads: CALGGLPTVLGDTTWDTRQMFF. CDR3 DNA sequence: TGTGCTCTTGGGGGACTTCCTACAGTACTGGGGGATACGACCTGGGACACCCGACAGATGTTTTTC.

This clone is termed medium-sized. The chain carries TRDV2 and TRDJ1; 10 bases map to TRDD3. CDR1 and CDR2 (germline): GEAIGNYY, EKD. CDR3 length equals 17 residues. The V segment lost 0 bases and the J segment 9 bases; nucleotides outside the gene matches: 15. This CDR3 reads CACDTGQGPTGGLELIF. CDR3 bases: TGTGCCTGTGACACCGGTCAGGGTCCCACTGGGGGATTAGAACTCATCTTT.

This clone rates as medium-sized (0.01 to 0.1%). V usage is TRDV2 and J usage is TRDJ1; no reliable D call. Trimming took off 0 bases at V and 2 bases at J, with 12 bases between the two ends. Germline V lookup: CDR1 GEAIGNYY, CDR2 EKD. The CDR3 is 15 amino acids. CDR3 sequence reads: CACDTGGTGTDKLIF. The CDR3 nucleotides are TGTGCCTGTGACACCGGCGGAACGGGTACCGATAAACTCATCTTT.

The J gene was reported as TRDJ2; the V gene went uncalled. CDR3 size: 10 residues. The CDR3 bases are TGTAGTGCTTTGACAGCACAACTCTTCTTT. Its protein product is CSALTAQLFF.

In this sample, this clone is large. V is TRDV2 and J is TRDJ1; possibly TRDD3 for D (6 bases). The V end was cut by 3 bases, the J end by 0 bases, with 13 bases between. CDR3 length equals 15 residues. Germline V lookup: CDR1 GEAIGNYY, CDR2 EKD. CDR3 region: CACDSPGEYTDKLIF. The CDR3 DNA reads TGTGCCTGTGACTCTCCGGGGGAATACACCGATAAACTCATCTTT.

By share, this clone counts as large. The rearrangement links TRDV2 to TRDJ1; 9 positions agree with TRDD3. The CDR3 is 18 residues long. Germline CDR1 reads GEAIGNYY; CDR2 reads EKD. J gave up 0 bases and V 0 bases, and 10 bases lay outside the gene matches. For the CDR3, the DNA is TGTGCCTGTGACACCACCGTAGGGGATACGCTTTACACCGATAAACTCATCTTT. Protein sequence: CACDTTVGDTLYTDKLIF.

This clone has just a few counts. It may be a read error: a sequence one base away is much more abundant. The chain recombines TRAV29/DV5 with TRDJ2; perhaps TRDD3 as D (7 bases). V was shortened by 5 bases and J by 5 bases, with 34 bases between the two germline ends. The germline V gene encodes CDR1 NSMFDY and CDR2 ISSIKDK. This CDR3 is built from 20 residues. DNA of the CDR3: TGTGCAGCTGGACTGAAAAAATCCTACGTGAACTGGGGATCTACAGCACAACTCTTCTTT. Translation: CAAGLKKSYVNWGSTAQLFF.

By sample share, this clone is large (0.1 to 1%). Other nucleotide sequences from this sample produce the same CDR3. The chain joins TRDV2 to TRDJ1; the D gene is possibly TRDD3 (6 bases). Between the trimmed V and J ends, which lost 1 base and 3 bases, there was a span of 17 bases. Per germline, CDR1 GEAIGNYY and CDR2 EKD. This CDR3 has 16 residues. CDR3 DNA: TGTGCCTGTGACACTGTACTGGGAGGTTTGGCCGATAAACTCATCTTT. Its translation is CACDTVLGGLADKLIF.

This sequence joins TRDV2 and TRDJ1; 11 nucleotides line up with TRDD3. TCRdb records no J gene; here it was assigned by comparing the DNA to germline. The CDR3 covers 20 residues. In germline, CDR1 is GEAIGNYY, CDR2 EKD. Losses at the gene ends were 3 bases for V and 3 bases for J; bases not matched to a gene: 20. CDR3 coding DNA: TGTGCCTGTGACTTCTCGGCGGGGAGGTACTGGGGGATATTACCCGATAAACTCATCTTT. This codes for CACDFSAGRYWGILPDKLIF.

Relative to its sample, this clone is medium-sized. The chain links TRDV2 to TRDJ1; 9 bases agree with TRDD3. Trimming removed 3 bases from V and 0 bases from J; junction bases left unmatched: 16. Germline assignment: CDR1 GEAIGNYY and CDR2 EKD. The length of the CDR3 is 19 residues. CDR3 coding DNA: TGTGCCTGTGACTCACTACTGGGGGAACCGACGCGGAACACCGATAAACTCATCTTT. Protein product: CACDSLLGEPTRNTDKLIF.

In its sample, this clone was seen once. The genes are TRDV2 and TRDJ1; 8 nucleotides line up with TRDD3. As TCRdb names no J gene, one was assigned here on the basis of a DNA match to germline. Looked up from germline, CDR1 is GEAIGNYY and CDR2 is EKD. Trimming took 3 bases from V and 4 from J; bases not matched to a gene: 18. The CDR3 contains 18 residues. CDR3 sequence (DNA): TGTGCCTGTGACCCGCGTACTGGGGGCCCCACGTACAACGATAAACTCATCTTT. It codes for CACDPRTGGPTYNDKLIF.

For this clone: This may stem from a read error, because a much larger clone lies one nucleotide away. J is TRDJ1 and V is TRDV2, with 9 nucleotides matching TRDD3. TCRdb supplies no J gene; here it was assigned by aligning the nucleotide sequence to germline. There are 21 residues in the CDR3. J gave up 5 bases and V 3 bases, and 27 bases lay outside the gene matches. Germline lookup yields CDR1 GEAIGNYY and CDR2 EKD. Here the CDR3 reads CACDPFLPASPTGGADDKLIF. DNA of the CDR3: TGTGCCTGTGACCCATTCCTTCCCGCCAGCCCTACTGGGGGAGCCGATGATAAACTCATCTTT.

The chain employs TRDV2 and TRDJ1, with 12 bases matching TRDD3. In the absence of a J gene in TCRdb, the DNA was matched to germline to assign it here. The germline V gene encodes CDR1 GEAIGNYY and CDR2 EKD. The CDR3 sequence is 20 residues long. Trimming removed 6 bases from V and 0 bases from J; junction bases left unmatched: 19. The CDR3 DNA is TGTGCCTGTTTTCCAGTTTACCCTACTGGGGGATACCAGGACACCGATAAACTCATCTTT. Amino acid sequence: CACFPVYPTGGYQDTDKLIF.

Within the sample, this clone is medium-sized. The rearrangement links TRDV2 to TRDJ1; D perhaps matches TRDD3 (5 bases). CDR1 is GEAIGNYY, CDR2 EKD, per germline. Trimming shortened V by 0 bases and J by 7 bases, and 17 bases separated the two germline ends. The CDR3 length is 15 residues. CDR3 residues: CACDTVRDQGVKLIF. DNA for the CDR3: TGTGCCTGTGACACCGTCAGGGATCAGGGGGTTAAACTCATCTTT.

This clone is deemed medium-sized. This chain links TRDV2 with TRDJ1; TRDD3 aligns across 11 bases. This CDR3 contains 20 residues. Per germline, CDR1 GEAIGNYY and CDR2 EKD. Unmatched junction bases numbered 16, after V lost 0 bases and J lost 2 bases. Written as DNA, the CDR3 is TGTGCCTGTGACACCGGCCGGCCTGGGGGATACCTGAGGGGAACCGATAAACTCATCTTT. Its protein is CACDTGRPGGYLRGTDKLIF.

By share, this clone counts as medium-sized (0.01 to 0.1%). The chain employs TRDV2 and TRDJ1; 13 positions agree with TRDD3. Germline V CDR1 and CDR2: GEAIGNYY, EKD. The CDR3 has 19 amino acids. With V trimmed by 3 bases and J by 10 bases, 22 bases remained unmatched. CDR3 sequence (DNA): TGTGCCTGTGACGAGCCCCGGTTACTGGGGGATACGGAGTACATTGCACTCATCTTT. Protein sequence: CACDEPRLLGDTEYIALIF.

In this sample, this clone is medium-sized. This sequence joins TRDV2 and TRDJ1; 11 bases fit TRDD3. Germline V gene lookup returns CDR1 GEAIGNYY and CDR2 EKD. CDR3 length: 16 residues. V was clipped by 2 bases and J by 1 base; unmatched bases: 5. The CDR3 sequence: CACDKLGDKTTDKLIF. In DNA form, the CDR3 reads TGTGCCTGTGACAAACTGGGGGATAAAACCACCGATAAACTCATCTTT.

This clone counts as medium-sized. The rearrangement joins TRDV2 to TRDJ3; 11 bases fit TRDD3. The CDR3 has 19 residues. The germline CDR1 and CDR2 sequences are GEAIGNYY and EKD. Trimming cost V 0 bases and J 0 bases; bases outside gene matches: 3. The DNA of the CDR3 is TGTGCCTGTGACACCGTACTGGGGGATAGCTCCTGGGACACCCGACAGATGTTTTTC. Its protein is CACDTVLGDSSWDTRQMFF.

Judged by abundance, this clone is medium-sized (0.01 to 0.1%). The chain is built from TRDV2 and TRDJ1, with D perhaps being TRDD2 or TRDD3 (5 bases each). V was trimmed by 0 bases and J by 3 bases, leaving 28 bases between them. The CDR3 is 20 amino acids. Per the germline V gene, CDR1 is GEAIGNYY and CDR2 is EKD. The CDR3 spells CACDTSPPTDFPPGSDKLIF. The DNA for the CDR3 is TGTGCCTGTGACACCTCTCCGCCTACAGACTTTCCACCGGGATCCGATAAACTCATCTTT.

This clone qualifies as medium-sized. The chain employs TRDV2 and TRDJ1, with TRDD3 matching 13 bases. This CDR3 comprises 22 residues. From germline, CDR1 is GEAIGNYY and CDR2 EKD. V trimming: 1 base; J trimming: 0 bases; junction bases outside the gene matches: 19. CDR3 coding DNA: TGTGCCTGTGACACACAAGTTGATCTTGTACTGGGGGATACGGTCGACACCGATAAACTCATCTTT. This sequence encodes CACDTQVDLVLGDTVDTDKLIF.